This is a list of T cell receptor beta chains from one sample in a study of cytomegalovirus exposure and HLA in healthy donors. Some clones are missing from TCRdb's copy, which holds only in-frame ones; the method was immunoSEQ multiplex PCR. Of 200,000 or so clones in the sample, 77% were seen once. The sequenced material came from PBMCs. These TCRs come from a woman younger than 45 in good health and CMV-seropositive. Each CDR3 is given with its conserved first and last residue. A D gene is named only where the DNA matches it firmly. Size is omitted from some rows. Given values are once, few, many or a class for expanded clones.

>12|TRBV19|-|-|TRBJ1-1
CASSGGYTEAFF
TGTGCCAGTAGCGGGGGGTACACTGAAGCTTTCTTT
>12|TRBV28|-|-|TRBJ1-2
CASTDRYYGYTF
TGTGCCAGCACGGACAGATACTATGGCTACACCTTC
>11|TRBV30|-|-|TRBJ2-7
CAWSTRDEQYF
TGTGCCTGGAGTACGAGGGACGAGCAGTACTTC
>15|TRBV5-1|-|TRBD2|TRBJ2-3
CASSVSGGSTDTQYF
TGCGCCAGCAGCGTTAGCGGGGGAAGCACAGATACGCAGTATTTT
>15|TRBV7-9|-|TRBD2|TRBJ2-7
CASSRREARDYEQYF
TGTGCCAGCAGTCGGCGGGAGGCCCGGGACTACGAGCAGTACTTC
>11|TRBV20-1|-|-|TRBJ1-1
CSADEATEAFF
TGCAGTGCTGACGAGGCCACTGAAGCTTTCTTT
>14|TRBV5-6|few|TRBD1|TRBJ1-2
CASSSTDRVGGYTF
TGTGCCAGCAGCTCCACCGACAGGGTGGGAGGCTACACCTTC
>15|TRBV4-2|-|TRBD1|TRBJ2-1
CASSQPGQGVYEQFF
TGTGCCAGCAGCCAACCGGGACAGGGGGTCTATGAGCAGTTCTTC
>14|TRBV5-1|-|-|TRBJ1-1
CASSSTNQGTEAFF
TGCGCCAGCAGCTCCACAAACCAGGGCACTGAAGCTTTCTTT
>13|TRBV4-3|-|TRBD1|TRBJ2-1
CASSQDRTGEQFF
TGCGCCAGCAGCCAAGATCGGACAGGGGAGCAGTTCTTC
>13|TRBV7-2|-|-|TRBJ2-1
CASSSPSNNEQFF
TGTGCCAGCAGCTCCCCATCAAACAATGAGCAGTTCTTC
>15|TRBV5-8|few|TRBD1|TRBJ1-2
CASSLDWDRGAGYTF
TGTGCCAGCAGCCTAGACTGGGACAGGGGGGCTGGCTACACCTTC
>16|TRBV11-2|-|TRBD2|TRBJ2-1
CASSLSPGLGQNEQFF
TGTGCCAGCAGCTTAAGCCCAGGACTAGGGCAGAATGAGCAGTTCTTC
>15|TRBV12-5|-|TRBD1|TRBJ2-5
CASGLYGDRGETQYF
TGTGCTAGTGGTTTGTACGGGGACAGGGGTGAGACCCAGTACTTC
>15|TRBV9|-|-|TRBJ1-1
CASSVLGGGNTEAFF
TGTGCCAGCAGCGTACTGGGGGGAGGAAACACTGAAGCTTTCTTT
>13|TRBV18|-|-|TRBJ1-5
CASSPGGNQPQHF
TGTGCCAGCTCACCAGGGGGGAATCAGCCCCAGCATTTT
>16|TRBV7-7|once|TRBD1|TRBJ2-5
CASSPSSGTVGKTQYF
TGTGCCAGCAGCCCCTCCTCCGGGACAGTGGGAAAGACCCAGTACTTC
>16|TRBV5-4|few|TRBD2|TRBJ2-2
CASSLGSGTTSGELFF
TGTGCCAGCAGCTTGGGTAGCGGGACGACCTCCGGGGAGCTGTTTTTT
>14|TRBV7-2|-|-|TRBJ2-7
CASTHWGNSYEQYF
TGTGCCAGCACCCACTGGGGCAACTCCTACGAGCAGTACTTC
>16|TRBV10-3|once|-|TRBJ2-6
CAINTEGGDGANVLTF
TGTGCCATCAATACGGAGGGGGGGGACGGGGCCAACGTCCTGACTTTC
>12|TRBV5-1|-|TRBD1|TRBJ2-7
CASSLQGDEQYF
TGCGCCAGCAGCTTACAGGGGGACGAGCAGTACTTC
>13|TRBV2|-|-|TRBJ1-6
CASSEAPDSPLHF
TGTGCCAGCAGTGAAGCGCCGGATTCACCCCTCCACTTT
>18|TRBV7-6|-|-|TRBJ1-4
CASSLVSGNRYMSEKLFF
TGTGCCAGCAGCTTAGTATCGGGTAATCGTTATATGAGTGAAAAACTGTTTTTT
>13|TRBV5-6|-|-|TRBJ2-5
CASSWLVEETQYF
TGTGCCAGCAGCTGGCTAGTTGAAGAGACCCAGTACTTC
>14|TRBV18|-|-|TRBJ1-1
CASSPQGDNTEAFF
TGTGCCAGCTCACCACAGGGGGATAACACTGAAGCTTTCTTT
>14|TRBV18|-|-|TRBJ1-1
CASSLTPGDTEAFF
TGTGCCAGCTCACTCACTCCAGGGGATACTGAAGCTTTCTTT
>17|TRBV27|-|-|TRBJ2-6
CASSFGPGPSGANVLTF
TGTGCCAGCAGTTTTGGGCCAGGCCCCTCTGGGGCCAACGTCCTGACTTTC
>11|TRBV20-1|-|-|TRBJ1-2
CSGGRNYGYTF
TGCAGTGGGGGCAGGAACTATGGCTACACCTTC
>13|TRBV30|-|-|TRBJ2-5
CAWSIGLQETQYF
TGTGCCTGGAGCATAGGACTACAAGAGACCCAGTACTTC
>15|TRBV10-3|-|TRBD1|TRBJ2-3
CATAPRDRVTDTQYF
TGTGCCACCGCCCCAAGGGACAGGGTAACAGATACGCAGTATTTT
>18|TRBV4-3|-|TRBD1|TRBJ2-1
CASSQDRAATGIKNEQFF
TGCGCCAGCAGCCAAGATAGAGCCGCGACAGGGATAAAGAATGAGCAGTTCTTC
>14|TRBV6-6|once|-|TRBJ2-3
CASAYSRGTDTQYF
TGTGCCAGCGCCTACTCACGAGGGACAGATACGCAGTATTTT
>15|TRBV5-1|-|TRBD1|TRBJ1-2
CASSDRGELGYGYTF
TGCGCCAGCTCGGACAGGGGGGAACTGGGCTATGGCTACACCTTC
>16|TRBV7-2|-|-|TRBJ1-1
CAIAGAPGRLVTEAFF
TGTGCCATCGCGGGGGCCCCGGGACGGTTGGTGACTGAAGCTTTCTTT
>16|TRBV15|-|TRBD2|TRBJ2-5
CATSIWVAGAEETQYF
TGTGCCACCAGCATTTGGGTAGCGGGTGCCGAAGAGACCCAGTACTTC
>15|TRBV6-1|-|-|TRBJ1-5
CASSVVPGGNQPQHF
TGTGCCAGCAGTGTTGTTCCCGGAGGCAATCAGCCCCAGCATTTT
>15|TRBV19|-|TRBD2|TRBJ2-1
CASSMWRGAYNEQFF
TGTGCCAGTAGTATGTGGCGGGGGGCCTACAATGAGCAGTTCTTC
>14|TRBV7-9|-|-|TRBJ2-1
CASSQTVSYNEQFF
TGTGCCAGCAGCCAAACTGTTTCCTACAATGAGCAGTTCTTC
>15|TRBV11-3|-|-|TRBJ2-7
CASSLDGSGSYEQYF
TGTGCCAGCAGCTTAGACGGGAGTGGCTCCTACGAGCAGTACTTC
>15|TRBV2|-|TRBD1|TRBJ1-2
CASSDPGQVNYGYTF
TGTGCCAGCAGTGATCCGGGACAGGTTAACTATGGCTACACCTTC
>13|TRBV18|-|-|TRBJ1-2
CASSPDTYYGYTF
TGTGCCAGCTCACCGGACACCTACTATGGCTACACCTTC
>14|TRBV7-9|-|TRBD2|TRBJ2-3
CASMQLAGLDTQYF
TGTGCCAGCATGCAACTAGCGGGGTTAGATACGCAGTATTTT
>15|TRBV7-9|-|TRBD2|TRBJ2-2
CASKLAGGYTGELFF
TGTGCCAGCAAGCTAGCGGGAGGCTACACCGGGGAGCTGTTTTTT
>14|TRBV16|-|TRBD1|TRBJ1-1
CASSWDRGYTEAFF
TGTGCCAGCAGTTGGGACAGGGGTTATACTGAAGCTTTCTTT
>16|TRBV5-1|-|TRBD1|TRBJ2-1
CASSLQGLRGVNEQFF
TGCGCCAGCAGCTTACAGGGGCTGAGAGGTGTGAATGAGCAGTTCTTC